These T cell receptor beta chains were read from a single sample in a study of CD8 T cells in ankylosing spondylitis. Each CDR3 protein is one row after TCRdb ran MiXCR on the 5' RACE reads. The data contain fewer than 650,000 distinct CDR3 sequences, about 12% of them singletons. The sample was blood, either unsorted or a sorted T cell fraction (not recorded which). The origin of the receptors is a male donor with ankylosing spondylitis. Both conserved end residues are part of each CDR3. Each record gives: J gene, D gene, V gene, clone size, CDR3 protein, CDR3 DNA. A D gene is named only where the DNA matches it firmly. Clone size is shown for a subset of rows, as once, few, many or a class of expanded clone.

TRBJ2-7 . TRBV6-2/TRBV6-3 few CASRVDFWSEQYF TGTGCCAGCAGGGTGGACTTCTGGAGCGAGCAGTACTTC
TRBJ2-1 TRBD2 TRBV7-8 . CASSVTSGSVLNEQFF TGTGCCAGCAGCGTGACTAGCGGGAGTGTTTTGAATGAGCAGTTCTTC
TRBJ2-2 . TRBV2 many CASSEGLPNTGELFF TGTGCCAGCAGTGAAGGGCTTCCGAACACCGGGGAGCTGTTTTTT
TRBJ1-1 . TRBV15 many CATSRDGRGGEAFF TGTGCCACCAGCAGAGATGGAAGGGGCGGTGAAGCTTTCTTT
TRBJ2-5 . TRBV18 . CASSPNPADRQETQYF TGTGCCAGCTCACCAAACCCGGCCGACCGTCAAGAGACCCAGTACTTC
TRBJ1-1 . TRBV20-1 . CSLGRDMNTEAFF TGCAGTCTCGGCAGGGATATGAACACTGAAGCTTTCTTT
TRBJ2-3 TRBD1 TRBV5-6 . CASSRAGTGRADTQYF TGTGCCAGCAGCCGCGCCGGGACAGGGAGGGCAGATACGCAGTATTTT
TRBJ2-6 . TRBV12-3/TRBV12-4 few CASSSLVSGANVLTF TGTGCCAGCAGTTCCCTGGTCTCTGGGGCCAACGTCCTGACTTTC
TRBJ1-2 TRBD1 TRBV2 few CASRAPVQGIYGYTF TGTGCCAGCAGGGCCCCCGTACAGGGGATCTATGGCTACACCTTC
TRBJ1-1 TRBD1 TRBV5-1 many CASSAGDRDKTEAFF TGCGCCAGCAGCGCCGGGGACAGGGATAAAACTGAAGCTTTCTTT
TRBJ1-2 TRBD1 TRBV20-1 . CSAKPGGFDGYTF TGCAGTGCCAAGCCAGGGGGGTTTGATGGCTACACCTTC
TRBJ2-3 . TRBV29-1 . CSVEDSGSTDTQYF TGCAGCGTTGAAGATAGCGGAAGCACAGATACGCAGTATTTT
TRBJ1-2 . TRBV10-2 . CASRPGTEYGYTF TGCGCCAGCAGACCCGGGACCGAATATGGCTACACCTTC
TRBJ2-1 TRBD2 TRBV11-2 few CASSLDLGLAGVRFREQFF TGTGCCAGCAGCTTAGATTTAGGCCTAGCGGGAGTAAGGTTCAGGGAGCAGTTCTTC
TRBJ2-7 TRBD1 TRBV6-1 few CASTARDSSYEQYF TGTGCCAGCACCGCCCGGGACAGCTCCTACGAGCAGTACTTC
TRBJ2-3 TRBD1 TRBV2 . CASSEGGQAGIDTQYF TGTGCCAGCAGTGAAGGGGGACAGGCTGGGATAGATACGCAGTATTTT
TRBJ1-4 TRBD1 TRBV6-1 . CATTGEANEKLFF TGTGCCACCACAGGGGAGGCTAATGAAAAACTGTTTTTT
TRBJ2-5 . TRBV7-8 few CASSLGPRARGETQYF TGTGCCAGCAGCTTAGGGCCCAGGGCAAGGGGAGAGACCCAGTACTTC
TRBJ1-5 . TRBV20-1 . CSARAGSNQPQHF TGCAGTGCTAGGGCAGGGAGCAATCAGCCCCAGCATTTT
TRBJ1-3 . TRBV5-1 many CASSLDGNTIYF TGCGCCAGCAGCTTGGATGGAAACACCATATATTTT
TRBJ2-1 TRBD2 TRBV4-2 . CASSQDGTSGSYEQFF TGTGCCAGCAGCCAAGACGGGACTAGCGGGAGCTATGAGCAGTTCTTC
TRBJ1-3 TRBD1 TRBV5-1 many CASSADRGQAGNTIYF TGCGCCAGCAGCGCAGACAGGGGGCAGGCTGGAAACACCATATATTTT
TRBJ2-1 . TRBV2 many CASTPLLTNEQFF TGTGCCAGCACCCCACTCCTAACCAATGAGCAGTTCTTC
TRBJ2-7 . TRBV10-1 . CASSESGWIGEQYF TGCGCCAGCAGTGAGTCGGGCTGGATCGGGGAGCAGTACTTC
TRBJ2-1 . TRBV5-6 . CASSLASVQGQQFF TGTGCCAGCAGCTTGGCCTCGGTGCAGGGACAGCAGTTCTTC
TRBJ1-6 TRBD1 TRBV12-3/TRBV12-4 many CASSLRDRNSPLHF TGTGCCAGCAGTTTAAGGGACAGGAATTCACCCCTCCACTTT
TRBJ1-2 . TRBV9 . CASSALTGELGGYTF TGTGCCAGCAGCGCCCTTACCGGTGAGCTGGGTGGCTACACCTTC